The 8 T cell receptor beta chains below were found in one sample sequenced in a study of neurological immune-mediated disorders. TCRdb recomputed calls from the 5' RACE reads with MiXCR, one row per CDR3 protein. This repertoire shows about 19,000 distinct CDR3 sequences, roughly 2.6% found once; its top ten account for about 5.5%. Sequencing was done on a sample of PBMCs. The receptor source for this set is a woman between 18 and 29 years old with multiple sclerosis.

This clonotype came up many times. V usage is TRBV12-5 and J usage is TRBJ2-1, with 15 nucleotides matching TRBD2. Germline CDR1 is LGHNT and CDR2 is FRNRAP. Trimming took 5 bases from V and 4 from J; bases not matched to a gene: 6. The CDR3 consists of 17 residues. CDR3 bases: TGTGCTAGTGGTCCTATGGGACTAGCGGGAGGTTACAATGAGCAGTTCTTC. Protein sequence: CASGPMGLAGGYNEQFF.

At least ten counts were recorded for this clonotype. V gene TRBV11-1 combines with J gene TRBJ2-7; TRBD1 matches at 8 bases. The CDR3 sequence is 14 residues long. V dropped 5 bases and J dropped 9; count of bases not matched to a gene: 12. Germline CDR1 reads SGHAT; CDR2 reads FQDESV (reference sequence). The CDR3 DNA is TGTGCCAGCAGCCATGGACAGGGCCTACGAGTGCAGTACTTC. Translating gives CASSHGQGLRVQYF. The full variable domain, in which reference TRBV11-1 and TRBJ2-7 provide the parts outside the CDR3, is EAEVAQSPRYKITEKSQAVAFWCDPISGHATLYWYRQILGQGPELLVQFQDESVVDDSQLPKDRFSAERLKGVDSTLKIQPAELGDSAMYLCASSHGQGLRVQYFGPGTRLTVT.

This clonotype appeared many times. The J gene is TRBJ1-5, the V gene TRBV12-3 or TRBV12-4; 7 nucleotides match TRBD1. J was trimmed by 3 bases and V by 4 bases; bases with no gene match: 6. This CDR3 region has 15 residues. CDR3 sequence: CASSWTGSFNQPQHF. Written as DNA, the CDR3 is TGTGCCAGCAGTTGGACAGGATCCTTCAATCAGCCCCAGCATTTT.

At least ten counts were recorded for this clonotype. The V and J genes are TRBV7-9 and TRBJ2-5; a weak D match, TRBD2 (5 bases). Trimming took off 6 bases at V and 3 bases at J, with 8 bases between the two ends. Per the germline V gene, CDR1 is SEHNR and CDR2 is FQNEAQ (reference sequence). CDR3 length equals 12 residues. CDR3 DNA: TGTGCCAGCAGGGCGGGTGAAGAGACCCAGTACTTC. Residues: CASRAGEETQYF.

This clonotype has a count of ten or more. The chain has TRBV20-1 and TRBJ1-4; weak D call: TRBD1 (6 bases). Germline V lookup: CDR1 DFQATT, CDR2 SNEGSKA (reference sequence). The CDR3 extends over 17 amino acids. V dropped 4 bases and J dropped 8 bases, with 26 bases sitting between them. CDR3 nucleotides: TGCAGTGCTAAAACCCCAACCTGGGCAGGGGTTTCGGAAAAACTGTTTTTT. Its translation is CSAKTPTWAGVSEKLFF.

This clonotype was found many times. V gene TRBV12-3 or TRBV12-4 combines with J gene TRBJ2-6; D uncertain. This CDR3 has 13 amino acids. The germline V and J ends were trimmed by 9 bases and 2 bases, with 8 bases remaining between them. The CDR3 protein is CASENAGANVLTF. In DNA, the CDR3 is TGTGCCAGTGAAAATGCTGGGGCCAACGTCCTGACTTTC.

This clonotype occurred many times. The chain has TRBV5-6 and TRBJ2-4; maybe TRBD1 (5 bases). V gave up 0 bases and J gave up 1 base, with 5 bases separating them. This CDR3 spans 14 amino acids. Germline CDR1 and CDR2: SGHDT and YYEEEE. The CDR3 DNA is TGTGCCAGCAGCTTGGAGGGGGCCAAAAACATTCAGTACTTC. It is translated as CASSLEGAKNIQYF.

This clonotype was detected many times. The CDR3 sequence: CSGSHNEETQYF. CDR3 DNA: TGCAGTGGCTCGCATAATGAAGAGACCCAGTACTTC. J is TRBJ2-5 and V is TRBV20-1; no clear D. Germline V gene lookup returns CDR1 DFQATT and CDR2 SNEGSKA (reference sequence). This CDR3 comprises 12 residues. Between the trimmed V and J ends, which lost 7 bases and 3 bases, there was a span of 12 bases.